Listed below are T cell receptor beta chains from one sample, sequenced in a study of naive and memory T cell subsets. TCRdb re-analysed the UMI-ligation and nested PCR reads in MiXCR, keeping a single row per CDR3 protein. The sample holds tens of thousands of distinct CDR3 sequences; about 18% are singletons and the top ten take less than 3.5%. Sequencing input: effector memory CD4+ T cells from blood. These TCRs come from a human donor in good health. Each CDR3 is given with its conserved first and last residue. D genes are given only for firm matches. Expanded clones get a size class; other rows say once, few or many, or leave the size out.

>TRBV29-1|.|many|TRBJ2-2
TGCAGCGCTGGCCTCAGGGGCGGGGAGCTGTTTTTT
CSAGLRGGELFF
>TRBV5-1|TRBD1|.|TRBJ2-4
TGCGCCAGCAGCCCAGGGGGCGCAGGCATTCAGTACTTC
CASSPGGAGIQYF
>TRBV28|.|few|TRBJ2-4
TGTGCCAGCAGTCGCCCGCAGGATAACAGAGCCAAAAACATTCAGTACTTC
CASSRPQDNRAKNIQYF
>TRBV11-1|.|.|TRBJ1-1
TGTGCCAGCAGCTTTAGGGGCACTGAAGCTTTCTTT
CASSFRGTEAFF
>TRBV12-3/TRBV12-4|TRBD2|.|TRBJ2-1
TGTGCCAGCAGCCGACTAGCGGGAGGGCCTGGCAATGAGCAGTTCTTC
CASSRLAGGPGNEQFF
>TRBV5-1|.|.|TRBJ1-2
TGCGCCAGCAGCTTGGTCGGTCCCAGCAGGGATGACTATGGCTACACCTTC
CASSLVGPSRDDYGYTF
>TRBV7-2|.|many|TRBJ2-1
TGTGCCAGCAGCCATGGTGGCGGCTACAATGAGCAGTTCTTC
CASSHGGGYNEQFF
>TRBV20-1|TRBD1|few|TRBJ2-1
TGCAGCTGCAGCACCGAGACAGGGGAGTTCTTC
CSCSTETGEFF
>TRBV6-1|TRBD1|.|TRBJ1-5
TGTGCCAGCAGCTGGACAGGGGGCGGACAGCCCCAGCATTTT
CASSWTGGGQPQHF
>TRBV15|.|.|TRBJ1-6
TGTGCCACCAGCAGAGACGGACAGAGAAATTCACCCCTCCACTTT
CATSRDGQRNSPLHF
>TRBV18|TRBD1|.|TRBJ1-4
TGTGTCAGCTCACTCGGTGGACAGGGGAATTCTAATGAAAAACTGTTTTTT
CVSSLGGQGNSNEKLFF
>TRBV7-2|.|few|TRBJ1-2
TGTGCCAGCAGCTTAGAGGCAGGGGCGTCCCATGGCTACACCTTC
CASSLEAGASHGYTF
>TRBV3-1|TRBD2|few|TRBJ2-3
TGTGCCAGCAGCCCTGGCGGCAGCGGGAGGGCCGATACGCAGTATTTT
CASSPGGSGRADTQYF
>TRBV28|TRBD2|few|TRBJ2-1
TGTGCCAGCAGTTTAACGACTAGCGGGAGTCACAATGAGCAGTTCTTC
CASSLTTSGSHNEQFF
>TRBV30|.|.|TRBJ1-4
TGTGCCTGGAGTGGCAGGTCGGGCGAAAAACTGTTTTTT
CAWSGRSGEKLFF
>TRBV21-1|.|medium-sized|TRBJ1-1
TGTGCCCACCCACCGGACACTGAAGCTTTCTTT
CAHPPDTEAFF
>TRBV6-5|TRBD1|few|TRBJ1-2
TGTGCCAGCAGTTACGGGTCAGGGGGCGGTGTCACCTTC
CASSYGSGGGVTF
>TRBV6-5|.|medium-sized|TRBJ1-5
TGTGCCAGCAGATCGATAGGGGGGCTCCAGCCCCAGCATTTT
CASRSIGGLQPQHF
>TRBV28|.|medium-sized|TRBJ2-2
TGTGCCAGCAGTTTTTGGGGGGACACCGGGGAGCTGTTTTTT
CASSFWGDTGELFF
>TRBV2|.|.|TRBJ2-7
TGTGCCAGCAGTCTGTACGAGCAGTACTTC
CASSLYEQYF
>TRBV14|.|few|TRBJ2-7
TGTGCCAGCAGCCAAGATGTCAGTCCGGGCTATTCCTACGAGCAGTACTTC
CASSQDVSPGYSYEQYF
>TRBV10-1|.|few|TRBJ2-7
TGCGCCAGCAGTGAGTCGCTATCAGGGAGAGAGTACTTC
CASSESLSGREYF
>TRBV9|.|few|TRBJ1-3
TGTGCCAGCTCCCTGGTGGACAGCTCTGGAAACACCATATATTTT
CASSLVDSSGNTIYF
>TRBV6-5|TRBD1|.|TRBJ2-6
TGTGCCAGCAGTCCCTACAGGGGATTTGTCTCTGGGGCCAACGTCCTGACTTTC
CASSPYRGFVSGANVLTF
>TRBV6-5|TRBD1|many|TRBJ1-6
TGTGCCAGCAGTTCGATGCGACAGGGGGAAAGATCACCCCTCCACTTT
CASSSMRQGERSPLHF
>TRBV28|TRBD2|medium-sized|TRBJ2-1
TGTGCCAGCAGGGTTAGCGGGAGGGCCTTGGTCAATGAGCAGTTCTTC
CASRVSGRALVNEQFF
>TRBV28|.|few|TRBJ1-2
TGTGCCAGCAGTTTTGCGCGGTATTATGGCTACACCTTC
CASSFARYYGYTF
>TRBV20-1|.|medium-sized|TRBJ2-7
TGCAGACCCGTTAAGGGTGATCGGGGCGAGCAGTACTTC
CRPVKGDRGEQYF
>TRBV28|TRBD1|few|TRBJ2-7
TGTGCCAGCAGTAAAGATAGACAGGGTAGGTTAGGCGAGCAGTACTTC
CASSKDRQGRLGEQYF
>TRBV28|.|.|TRBJ1-6
TGTGCCAGCAGTCCGACCAGGGCCGGGTCACCCCTCCACTTT
CASSPTRAGSPLHF
>TRBV29-1|.|few|TRBJ1-1
TGCAGCGTTGAGAGGGGGACGAACACTGAAGCTTTCTTT
CSVERGTNTEAFF
>TRBV6-4|TRBD2|many|TRBJ2-5
TGTGCCAGCAGTCCGACTAGCGGTTACCAAGAGACCCAGTACTTC
CASSPTSGYQETQYF
>TRBV13|TRBD1|few|TRBJ1-6
TGTGCCAGCAGACAGGACAGGGATTCACCCCTCCACTTT
CASRQDRDSPLHF
>TRBV29-1|TRBD1|few|TRBJ1-2
TGCAGCGTTGAAGATCGAAAACAGGGGTTTGGCTACACCTTC
CSVEDRKQGFGYTF
>TRBV20-1|.|many|TRBJ1-5
TGCAGTGCGGTACAGGGAATCAGCAATCAGCCCCAGCATTTT
CSAVQGISNQPQHF
>TRBV18|.|.|TRBJ1-1
TGTGCCAGCTCTTTTTCTGGGTGGGGGAACACTGAAGCTTTCTTT
CASSFSGWGNTEAFF
>TRBV18|.|.|TRBJ1-1
TGTGCCAGCTCAGCCCAGGGGAACACTGAAGCTTTCTTT
CASSAQGNTEAFF
>TRBV19|TRBD1|few|TRBJ1-1
TGTGCCAGTACCCCGGGACAGAAAAAAGTGAACACTGAAGCTTTCTTT
CASTPGQKKVNTEAFF
>TRBV2|.|many|TRBJ1-6
TGTGCCAGCAGTGACTATTCACCCCTCCACTTT
CASSDYSPLHF
>TRBV28|.|many|TRBJ1-2
TGTGCCAGCAGTTTTAACCGTTATGGCTACACCTTC
CASSFNRYGYTF
>TRBV20-1|.|.|TRBJ2-4
TGCAGTGCCGAAGCAACTAGCTCGGAAAACATTCAGTACTTC
CSAEATSSENIQYF
>TRBV29-1|.|few|TRBJ1-5
TGCAGCCCCCGACAGAATATGCAGCCCCAGCATTTT
CSPRQNMQPQHF
>TRBV3-1|TRBD2|medium-sized|TRBJ2-1
TGTGCCAGCAGCCAAGGCGACCCGGGACTAGCGGGAGTATCTGAGCAGTTCTTC
CASSQGDPGLAGVSEQFF
>TRBV10-3|.|.|TRBJ2-7
TGTGCCATCAGTGAGTCGGACCCGGGTAGCTACGAGCAGTACTTC
CAISESDPGSYEQYF
>TRBV7-8|TRBD2|.|TRBJ2-1
TGTGCCAGCAGCTTATGGGTGGGAGCGGGAAATGAGCAGTTCTTC
CASSLWVGAGNEQFF
>TRBV27|TRBD2|.|TRBJ2-1
TGTGCCAGCAGTTTCCTCGGGACTAGTTGGGAGCAGTTCTTC
CASSFLGTSWEQFF
>TRBV6-6|.|.|TRBJ2-2
TGTGCCAGCAGTGTCGAAATGAACACCGGGGAGCTGTTTTTT
CASSVEMNTGELFF
>TRBV7-2|.|.|TRBJ2-7
TGTGCCAGCAGCCCCTGGGACGTGTACGAGCAGTACTTC
CASSPWDVYEQYF
>TRBV7-8|.|medium-sized|TRBJ1-5
TGTGCCAGCAGCTTTAAGGGGGACTTCGAACAGCCCCAGCATTTT
CASSFKGDFEQPQHF
>TRBV4-1|.|.|TRBJ1-5
TGCGCCAGCAGCCAAGACAGGCAGAATCAGCCCCAGCATTTT
CASSQDRQNQPQHF
>TRBV27|TRBD1|.|TRBJ1-5
TGTGCCAGCAGATGGGGACAGTCTAGCAATCAGCCCCAGCATTTT
CASRWGQSSNQPQHF
>TRBV20-1|TRBD2|.|TRBJ2-7
TGCAGTGCTCGGACAGGGGAAACTAGCGGGAGTCCCTACGAGCAGTACTTC
CSARTGETSGSPYEQYF
>TRBV3-1|TRBD1|many|TRBJ1-2
TGTGCCAGCAGCCTTCGGACAGGGGGCGGCTATGGCTACACCTTC
CASSLRTGGGYGYTF